The 15 T cell receptor beta chains reported below all come from one sample, sequenced in a study of regulatory T cells in long-lasting Graves disease. The time point was: persistent/refractory GD, antithyroid drugs over 5 years with positive TRAb. RNA isolated from PBMCs was used to make the TCR library. Libraries of TCR beta came from iRepertoire HTBI primers plus Arm-PCR of CDR3 regions. TCRdb fed the multiplex PCR reads into MiXCR, producing one record per CDR3 protein. The sample records around 460,000 distinct CDR3 sequences, approximately 23% being singletons. This sample comprised peripheral blood mononuclear cells (PBMCs), obtained when the disease was refractory, from a patient treated with antithyroid drugs. The receptors stem from a female donor with Graves disease.

This clonotype was seen at least ten times. The CDR3 here is CASSYPASGTGELFF. CDR3 nucleotides: TGTGCCAGCAGTTACCCCGCCAGTGGCACCGGGGAGCTGTTTTTT. The rearrangement joins TRBV6-5 to TRBJ2-2; D not certain. Germline CDR1 and CDR2: MNHEY and SVGAGI. The CDR3 contains 15 residues. Trimming took off 2 bases at V and 4 bases at J, with 11 bases between the two ends.

The chain joins TRBV6-5 to TRBJ1-2, with a possible D match to TRBD1 (5 bases). This CDR3 comprises 16 residues. V lost 0 bases, J lost 3 bases, and 14 bases lay in between. From germline, CDR1 is MNHEY and CDR2 SVGAGI. CDR3 amino acids: CASSYSQGGYYYGYTF. CDR3 sequence (DNA): TGTGCCAGCAGTTACTCGCAGGGTGGATATTACTATGGCTACACCTTC.

This clonotype has at least ten counts. The V and J genes are TRBV30 and TRBJ2-5; D uncertain. V lost 5 bases and J 4 bases, leaving 11 bases between the germline ends. The germline V gene has CDR1 GTSNPN and CDR2 SVGIG (reference sequence). The CDR3 runs 12 residues. The CDR3 DNA follows: TGTGCCTGGGGCTCGGGCCCAGAGACCCAGTACTTC. Translated: CAWGSGPETQYF. The entire variable domain, with the rest obtained from reference TRBV30 and TRBJ2-5, is as follows: SQTIHQWPATLVQPVGSPLSLECTVEGTSNPNLYWYRQAAGRGLQLLFYSVGIGQISSEVPQNLSASRPQDRQFILSSKKLLLSDSGFYLCAWGSGPETQYFGPGTRLLVL.

This clonotype was counted many times. The rearrangement uses TRBV28 and TRBJ2-7; D is unresolved. The V end lost 3 bases, the J end lost 9 bases, and 12 bases lay between the germline ends. In germline, CDR1 is MDHEN, CDR2 SYDVKM. This CDR3 has 12 amino acids. This chain's CDR3 is CASSFPDRWQYF. CDR3 DNA sequence: TGTGCCAGCAGTTTCCCAGATCGGTGGCAGTACTTC.

The J gene is TRBJ2-1, the V gene TRBV27; TRBD2 aligns across 7 bases. Germline V gene lookup returns CDR1 MNHEY and CDR2 SMNVEV (reference sequence). The ends lost 2 bases at V and 0 bases at J; junction bases unmatched: 19. There are 21 residues in the CDR3. CDR3 region: CASSLTLTLWGEGSSYNEQFF. DNA of the CDR3: TGTGCCAGCAGTTTAACTTTAACGTTGTGGGGGGAGGGAAGCTCCTACAATGAGCAGTTCTTC.

This clonotype was counted ten times or more. The chain links TRBV12-3 or TRBV12-4 to TRBJ1-2; D is ambiguous. V shed 3 bases and J shed 4 bases, with 18 bases lying between them. This CDR3 is built from 16 residues. CDR3 in amino acids: CASSLTWEVVSYGYTF. The CDR3, as DNA: TGTGCCAGCAGTTTGACGTGGGAGGTGGTGAGCTATGGCTACACCTTC.

This clonotype appeared a single time. V is TRBV5-1 and J is TRBJ2-1, with D possibly TRBD1 on 6 matching bases. CDR1 is SGHRS and CDR2 is YFSETQ in the germline V gene. CDR3 length: 14 residues. V was cut by 8 bases and J by 1 base, with 13 bases left in between. CDR3 protein: CASNRVGSYNEQFF. The CDR3 DNA reads as TGCGCCAGTAACAGGGTAGGATCCTACAATGAGCAGTTCTTC.

This clonotype was observed many times. The chain employs TRBV7-2 and TRBJ1-5; D unclear. In germline, CDR1 is SGHTA, CDR2 FQGNSA. V lost 5 bases and J lost 4, with 18 bases in between. There are 16 residues in the CDR3. The DNA for the CDR3 is TGTGCCAGCAGCCCCCAGTGGGGAGGCACTAATCAGCCCCAGCATTTT. Translated: CASSPQWGGTNQPQHF.

This clonotype occurred many times. This sequence joins TRBV7-8 and TRBJ1-2, with unresolved D. The V gene's germline CDR1 is SGHVS and CDR2 FQNEAQ. The length of the CDR3 is 14 residues. V was shortened by 5 bases and J by 5 bases, with 15 bases between the two germline ends. The CDR3 loop reads CASSVRTEAYGYTF. The CDR3 DNA sequence: TGTGCCAGCAGCGTCCGGACTGAGGCTTATGGCTACACCTTC.

This clonotype was recorded at least ten times. The chain recombines TRBV11-2 with TRBJ2-5, with D tentatively TRBD1 or TRBD2 (5 bases each). Germline CDR1 reads SGHAT; CDR2 reads FQNNGV. CDR3 size: 15 residues. V lost 5 bases to trimming and J lost 3 bases, with 16 bases between them. CDR3 DNA: TGTGCCAGCAGCCCCCGGGGCGGTGCAAAAGAGACCCAGTACTTC. Translating it yields CASSPRGGAKETQYF.

This clonotype was seen many times. The rearrangement joins TRBV28 to TRBJ1-5; D gene uncertain. Trimming took off 4 bases at V and 3 bases at J, with 13 bases between the two ends. Looked up from germline, CDR1 is MDHEN and CDR2 is SYDVKM. CDR3 length equals 15 residues. The CDR3 DNA reads as TGTGCCAGCAGTTCTCCCGAGGAGTTCAATCAGCCCCAGCATTTT. This sequence encodes CASSSPEEFNQPQHF.

This clonotype was detected ten times or more. This chain joins TRBV6-2 or TRBV6-3 and TRBJ1-5; TRBD1 aligns across 8 bases. The germline V gene has CDR1 MNHEY and CDR2 SVGEGT. The CDR3 is 19 amino acids. V trimming: 2 bases; J trimming: 1 base; junction bases outside the gene matches: 13. The CDR3 is CASSYGRTGPEGSNQPQHF. In DNA form, the CDR3 reads TGTGCCAGCAGTTACGGGCGGACAGGGCCTGAGGGAAGCAATCAGCCCCAGCATTTT.

This clonotype was detected only a few times. This chain links TRBV7-2 with TRBJ1-4; a possible D gene is TRBD1 (5 bases). The germline CDR1 and CDR2 sequences are SGHTA and FQGNSA. This CDR3 has 18 residues. Deletions cut 5 bases from V and 4 bases from J, with 23 bases between. The CDR3 DNA reads TGTGCCAGCAGCCTCGCGGGACTGCGGGCCGGGGGTAATGAAAAACTGTTTTTT. Translated, it gives CASSLAGLRAGGNEKLFF.

This clonotype was picked up a small number of times. The rearrangement links TRBV7-9 to TRBJ1-4; TRBD1 might be the D (6 bases). Trimming removed 4 bases from V and 5 bases from J, with 11 bases in between. The germline V gene encodes CDR1 SEHNR and CDR2 FQNEAQ (reference sequence). CDR3 length: 14 residues. The CDR3 sequence is CASSSDRRNEKLFF. The CDR3 region has the DNA TGTGCCAGCAGCTCTGACAGGAGGAATGAAAAACTGTTTTTT.

A few counts support this clonotype. V gene TRBV5-1 combines with J gene TRBJ1-1, with a weak D call TRBD1 (6 bases). This CDR3 region has 15 residues. Germline CDR1 and CDR2: SGHRS and YFSETQ. With 3 bases removed from V and 2 bases from J, the gap between germline ends came to 14 bases. This chain's CDR3 is CASSWTQGLNTEAFF. CDR3 DNA: TGCGCCAGCAGCTGGACCCAGGGGCTCAACACTGAAGCTTTCTTT.